This is a list of T cell receptor beta chains from one sample in a study of cytomegalovirus exposure and HLA in healthy donors. TCRdb's table, derived via immunoSEQ multiplex PCR, lists solely in-frame clones and lacks some. The sample totals tens of thousands of clones. The sequencing input was PBMCs. The receptors were gathered from a female donor in good health and CMV-seropositive. Each CDR3 is given without its conserved first and last residue. The D gene is left open where the match is weak.

13 - TRBJ1-2 TRBV18 ASSPGTHSGYGYT
13 - TRBJ1-2 TRBV28 ASSYAPWAFDGYT
13 TRBD1 TRBJ1-1 TRBV29-1 SVVRDSPLSTEAF
15 - TRBJ1-2 TRBV7-8 ASSPNGQKLYPGGYT
13 - TRBJ2-6 TRBV5-6 ASSYNRAGANVLT
13 - TRBJ1-2 TRBV6-1 ASSEATGSGYGYT
12 - TRBJ2-3 TRBV19 ASSSGPGTDTQY
14 TRBD1 TRBJ2-1 TRBV7-9 ASSPLRDRTYNEQF
13 TRBD1 TRBJ2-3 TRBV28 ASSPRGTGDHTQY
12 - TRBJ2-5 TRBV19 ASSIFDSSETQY
13 TRBD1 TRBJ1-5 TRBV6-6 ASSSQGQGGQPQH